One sample yielded the 9 T cell receptor beta chains listed below, sequenced in a study of shared T cell receptors in the human thymus. The repertoire was sequenced with immunoSEQ multiplex PCR; TCRdb's copy has only in-frame clones and lacks some. Here the sample spans hundreds of thousands of clones, around 87% being singletons. These sequences were also reported in another study, on human thymus T cells.

Sequencing input: thymocytes. The receptors were sampled from a boy younger than two with a congenital heart defect.

V usage is TRBV7-9 and J usage is TRBJ2-7; weak D call: TRBD1 (5 bases). The V gene's germline CDR1 is SEHNR and CDR2 FQNEAQ (reference sequence). The CDR3 length is 15 residues. Trimming left V 5 bases short and J 2 bases short, with 16 bases between. In DNA, the CDR3 is TGTGCCAGCAGCCCCTCGGACACGGTAACCTACGAGCAGTACTTC. It translates to CASSPSDTVTYEQYF.

This clone was found once. V is TRBV5-3 and J is TRBJ2-5, with 8 bases that match TRBD1. TRBV5-3 is marked as an open reading frame, function uncertain. The CDR3 length is 16 residues. J was trimmed by 3 bases and V by 4 bases; bases with no gene match: 11. The CDR3 region has the DNA TGTGCCAGAAGCACCGAGGCAGGGGGCTTTGAAGAGACCCAGTACTTC. Encoded protein: CARSTEAGGFEETQYF.

This clone was recorded only once. The chain combines TRBV7-2 with TRBJ2-7; 10 bases line up with TRBD1. Trimming cost V 5 bases and J 6 bases; bases outside gene matches: 16. The CDR3 consists of 17 residues. Germline V gives CDR1 SGHTA, CDR2 FQGNSA. DNA for the CDR3: TGTGCCAGCAGCCACAACCCCCCACCGGGACAGGGGTGCGAGCAGTACTTC. Translation: CASSHNPPPGQGCEQYF.

CDR3 amino acids: CASSQGADTQYF. CDR3 DNA sequence: TGTGCCAGCTCGCAAGGGGCAGATACGCAGTATTTT. The chain recombines TRBV18 with TRBJ2-3; tentative D call: TRBD1 (5 bases). Germline loops: CDR1 KGHSH, CDR2 LQKENI. Trimming took 6 bases from V and 4 from J, leaving 8 bases between them. The CDR3 loop spans 12 amino acids.

The gene calls are TRBV15 and TRBJ2-1, with 15 bases that match TRBD2. CDR3 length: 19 amino acids. J gave up 2 bases and V 0 bases, and 5 bases lay outside the gene matches. The germline CDR1 and CDR2 sequences are LNHNV and YYDKDF (reference sequence). The CDR3: CATSREPRTSGRAYNEQFF. The DNA of the CDR3 is TGTGCCACCAGCAGAGAACCCAGGACTAGCGGGAGGGCCTACAATGAGCAGTTCTTC.

The DNA for the CDR3 is TGTGCCAGCAGTGGGCCTTCCTACGAGCAGTACTTC. Its protein product is CASSGPSYEQYF. The chain employs TRBV7-9 and TRBJ2-7; no clear D. This CDR3 spans 12 amino acids. Germline CDR1 reads SEHNR; CDR2 reads FQNEAQ (reference sequence). The germline V and J ends were trimmed by 6 bases and 1 base, with 7 bases remaining between them.

The chain recombines TRBV11-1 with TRBJ2-5; D is possibly TRBD2 (5 bases). CDR3 size: 13 residues. The V end lost 5 bases, the J end lost 4 bases, and 11 bases lay between the germline ends. Per germline, CDR1 SGHAT and CDR2 FQDESV (reference sequence). As DNA, the CDR3 is TGTGCCAGCAGCCCTGGACTTGGAGAGACCCAGTACTTC. Protein sequence: CASSPGLGETQYF.

The chain has TRBV7-9 and TRBJ1-4; a weak D match, TRBD1 (5 bases). CDR3 length: 15 amino acids. CDR1 and CDR2 (germline): SEHNR, FQNEAQ (reference sequence). V was pared by 1 base and J by 6 bases, with 12 bases between. The CDR3 sequence: CASSLGQTEDEKLFF. CDR3 coding DNA: TGTGCCAGCAGCTTAGGACAGACTGAGGATGAAAAACTGTTTTTT.

The chain employs TRBV27 and TRBJ2-2; 7 bases are a match to TRBD1. The CDR3 loop spans 16 amino acids. V dropped 3 bases and J dropped 4; count of bases not matched to a gene: 8. CDR1 is MNHEY, CDR2 SMNVEV, per germline (reference sequence). CDR3 in amino acids: CASSFRDRGGTGELFF. CDR3 nucleotide sequence: TGTGCCAGCAGTTTCCGGGACAGAGGGGGCACCGGGGAGCTGTTTTTT.